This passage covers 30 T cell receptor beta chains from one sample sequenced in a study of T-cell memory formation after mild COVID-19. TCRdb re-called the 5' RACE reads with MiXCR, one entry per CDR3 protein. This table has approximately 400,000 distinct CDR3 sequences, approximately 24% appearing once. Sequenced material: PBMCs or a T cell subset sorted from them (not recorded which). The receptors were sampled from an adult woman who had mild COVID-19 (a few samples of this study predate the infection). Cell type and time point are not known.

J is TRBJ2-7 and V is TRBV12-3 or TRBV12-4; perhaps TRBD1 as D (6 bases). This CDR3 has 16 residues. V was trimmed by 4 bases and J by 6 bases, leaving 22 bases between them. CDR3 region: CASSSAWELQGGEQYF. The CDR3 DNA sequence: TGTGCCAGCAGTTCAGCATGGGAATTACAGGGTGGCGAGCAGTACTTC.

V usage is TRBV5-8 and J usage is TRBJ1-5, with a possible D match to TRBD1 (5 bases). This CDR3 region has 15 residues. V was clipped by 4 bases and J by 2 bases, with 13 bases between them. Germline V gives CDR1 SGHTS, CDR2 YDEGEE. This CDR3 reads CASSLGTLGNQPQHF. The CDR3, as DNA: TGTGCCAGCAGCCTAGGGACCCTTGGCAATCAGCCCCAGCATTTT.

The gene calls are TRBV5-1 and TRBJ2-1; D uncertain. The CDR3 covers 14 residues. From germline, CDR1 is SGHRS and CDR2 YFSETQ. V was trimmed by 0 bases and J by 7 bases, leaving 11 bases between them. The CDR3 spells CASSLVGARNEQFF. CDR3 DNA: TGCGCCAGCAGCTTGGTGGGCGCCCGGAATGAGCAGTTCTTC.

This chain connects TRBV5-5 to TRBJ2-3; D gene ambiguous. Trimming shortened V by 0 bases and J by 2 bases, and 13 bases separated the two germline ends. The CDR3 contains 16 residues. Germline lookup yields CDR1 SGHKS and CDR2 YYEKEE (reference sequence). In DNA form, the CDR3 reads TGTGCCAGCAGCTTGGGTTTCTCTTCCTCCACAGATACGCAGTATTTT. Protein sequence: CASSLGFSSSTDTQYF.

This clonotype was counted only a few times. CDR3 bases: TGTGCCAGCAGTTCGGGACAGGGGGGACTATTCTACACCTTC. Translation gives CASSSGQGGLFYTF. The chain has TRBV27 and TRBJ1-2, with TRBD1 matching 11 bases. The germline gives CDR1 MNHEY, CDR2 SMNVEV (reference sequence). CDR3 length: 14 residues. Trimming took 4 bases from V and 10 from J; bases not matched to a gene: 8.

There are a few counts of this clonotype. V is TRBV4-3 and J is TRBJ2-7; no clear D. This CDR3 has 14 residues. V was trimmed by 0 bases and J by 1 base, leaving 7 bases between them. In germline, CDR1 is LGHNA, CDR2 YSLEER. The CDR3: CASSQDGQSYEQYF. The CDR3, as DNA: TGCGCCAGCAGCCAAGATGGGCAGTCCTACGAGCAGTACTTC.

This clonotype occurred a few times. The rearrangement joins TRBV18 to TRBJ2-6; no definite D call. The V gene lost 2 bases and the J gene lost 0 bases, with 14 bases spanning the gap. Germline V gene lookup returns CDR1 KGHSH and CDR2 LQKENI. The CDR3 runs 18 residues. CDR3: CASSPAATRSSGANVLTF. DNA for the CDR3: TGTGCCAGCTCACCAGCCGCGACGCGGAGCTCTGGGGCCAACGTCCTGACTTTC.

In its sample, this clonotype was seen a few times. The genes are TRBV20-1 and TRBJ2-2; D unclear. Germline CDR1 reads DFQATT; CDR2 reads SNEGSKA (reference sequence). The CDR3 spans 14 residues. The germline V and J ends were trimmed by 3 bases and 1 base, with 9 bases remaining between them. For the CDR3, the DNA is TGCAGTGCTAGCCGGGTTAGGAACACCGGGGAGCTGTTTTTT. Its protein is CSASRVRNTGELFF.

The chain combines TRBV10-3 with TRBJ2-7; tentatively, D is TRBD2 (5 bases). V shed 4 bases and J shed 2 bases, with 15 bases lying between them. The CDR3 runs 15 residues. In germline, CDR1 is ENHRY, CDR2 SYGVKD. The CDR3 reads CAISGGESGTYEQYF. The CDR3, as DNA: TGTGCCATCAGTGGGGGAGAATCCGGCACCTACGAGCAGTACTTC.

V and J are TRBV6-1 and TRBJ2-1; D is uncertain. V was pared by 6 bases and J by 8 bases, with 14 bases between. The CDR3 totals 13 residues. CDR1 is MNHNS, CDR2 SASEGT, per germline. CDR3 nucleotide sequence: TGTGCCAGCAGCCCCTCTTTTGGTTATGAGCAGTTCTTC. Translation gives CASSPSFGYEQFF.

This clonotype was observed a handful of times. CDR3 sequence (DNA): TGTGCCACCAGCAACCACCTAGCGGGAGGGGGGAATGAGCAGTTCTTC. Translated: CATSNHLAGGGNEQFF. The chain is built from TRBV15 and TRBJ2-1; 12 nucleotides match TRBD2. This CDR3 is built from 16 residues. The ends lost 4 bases at V and 7 bases at J; junction bases unmatched: 8. The germline V gene has CDR1 LNHNV and CDR2 YYDKDF (reference sequence).

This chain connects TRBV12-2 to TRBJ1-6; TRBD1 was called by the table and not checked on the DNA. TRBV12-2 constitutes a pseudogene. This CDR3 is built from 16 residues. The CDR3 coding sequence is TGTGCAAGTCGCTGGTGTACCGGCAGAAGGAATTCACCCCTCCACTTT. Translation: CASRWCTGRRNSPLHF.

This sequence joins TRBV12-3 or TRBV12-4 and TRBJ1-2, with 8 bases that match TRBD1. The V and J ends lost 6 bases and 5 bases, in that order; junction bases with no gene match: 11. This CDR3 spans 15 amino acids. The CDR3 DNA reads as TGTGCCAGCAGCCCTTTGGACAGGGTAGTATATGGCTACACCTTC. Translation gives CASSPLDRVVYGYTF.

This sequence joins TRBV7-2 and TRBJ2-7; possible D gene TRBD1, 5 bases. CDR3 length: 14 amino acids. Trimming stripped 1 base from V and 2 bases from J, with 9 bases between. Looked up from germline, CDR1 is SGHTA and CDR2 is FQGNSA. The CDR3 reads CASSLGPGTYEQYF. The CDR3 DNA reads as TGTGCCAGCAGCTTAGGGCCAGGGACCTACGAGCAGTACTTC.

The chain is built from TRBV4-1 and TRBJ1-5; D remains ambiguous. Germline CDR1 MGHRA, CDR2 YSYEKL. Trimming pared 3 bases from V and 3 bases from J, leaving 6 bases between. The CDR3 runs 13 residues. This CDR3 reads CASSQDVNQPQHF. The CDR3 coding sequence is TGCGCCAGCAGCCAGGATGTCAATCAGCCCCAGCATTTT.

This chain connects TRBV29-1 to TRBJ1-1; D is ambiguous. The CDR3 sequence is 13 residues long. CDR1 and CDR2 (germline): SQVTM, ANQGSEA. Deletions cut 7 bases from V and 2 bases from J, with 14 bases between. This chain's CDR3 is CSAKPSLNTEAFF. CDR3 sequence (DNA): TGCAGCGCGAAACCCAGCCTAAACACTGAAGCTTTCTTT.

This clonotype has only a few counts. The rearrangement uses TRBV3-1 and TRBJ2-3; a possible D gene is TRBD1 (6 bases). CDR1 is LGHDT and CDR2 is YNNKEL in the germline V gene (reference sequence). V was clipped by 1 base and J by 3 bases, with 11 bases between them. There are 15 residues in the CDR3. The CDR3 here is CASSQVGARTDTQYF. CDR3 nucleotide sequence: TGTGCCAGCAGCCAAGTGGGGGCCCGAACAGATACGCAGTATTTT.

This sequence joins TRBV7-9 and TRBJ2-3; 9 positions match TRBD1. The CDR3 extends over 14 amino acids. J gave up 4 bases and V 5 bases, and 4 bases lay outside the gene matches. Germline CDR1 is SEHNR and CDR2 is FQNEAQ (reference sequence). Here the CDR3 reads CASSVTGGADTQYF. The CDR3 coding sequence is TGTGCCAGCAGCGTTACAGGGGGCGCAGATACGCAGTATTTT.

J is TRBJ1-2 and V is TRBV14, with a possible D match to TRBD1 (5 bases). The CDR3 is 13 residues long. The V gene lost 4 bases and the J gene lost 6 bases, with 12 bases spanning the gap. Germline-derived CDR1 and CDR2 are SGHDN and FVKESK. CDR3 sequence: CASSRDPGDGYTF. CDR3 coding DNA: TGTGCCAGCAGCCGGGACCCCGGGGATGGCTACACCTTC. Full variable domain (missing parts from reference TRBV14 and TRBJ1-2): EAGVTQFPSHSVIEKGQTVTLRCDPISGHDNLYWYRRVMGKEIKFLLHFVKESKQDESGMPNNRFLAERTGGTYSTLKVQPAELEDSGVYFCASSRDPGDGYTFGSGTRLTVV.

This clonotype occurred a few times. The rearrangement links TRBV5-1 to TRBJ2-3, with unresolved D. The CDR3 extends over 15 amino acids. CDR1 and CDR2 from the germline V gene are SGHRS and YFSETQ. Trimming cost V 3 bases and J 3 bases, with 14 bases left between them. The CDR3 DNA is TGCGCCAGCAGCTCCCAGTCGCTTCATACAGATACGCAGTATTTT. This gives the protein CASSSQSLHTDTQYF.

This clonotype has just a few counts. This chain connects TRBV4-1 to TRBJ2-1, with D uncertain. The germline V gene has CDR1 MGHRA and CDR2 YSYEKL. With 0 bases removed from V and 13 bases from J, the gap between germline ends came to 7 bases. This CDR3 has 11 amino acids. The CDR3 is CASSQDLFQFF. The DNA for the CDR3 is TGCGCCAGCAGCCAAGATCTATTTCAGTTCTTC.

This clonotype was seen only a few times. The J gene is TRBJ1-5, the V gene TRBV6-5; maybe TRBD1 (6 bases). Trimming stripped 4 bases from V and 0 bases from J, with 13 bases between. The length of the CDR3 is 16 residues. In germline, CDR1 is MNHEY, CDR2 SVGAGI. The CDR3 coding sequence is TGTGCCAGCAGTTCCCAAGGGGGAGGTAGCAATCAGCCCCAGCATTTT. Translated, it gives CASSSQGGGSNQPQHF.

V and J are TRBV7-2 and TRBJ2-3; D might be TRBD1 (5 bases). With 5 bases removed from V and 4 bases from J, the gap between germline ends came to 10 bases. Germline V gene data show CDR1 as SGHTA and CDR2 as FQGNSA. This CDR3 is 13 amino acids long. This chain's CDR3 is CASSGQGSDTQYF. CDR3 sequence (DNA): TGTGCCAGCAGCGGACAAGGGTCAGATACGCAGTATTTT. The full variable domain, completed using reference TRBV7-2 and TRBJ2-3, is GAGVSQSPSNKVTEKGKDVELRCDPISGHTALYWYRQSLGQGLEFLIYFQGNSAPDKSGLPSDRFSAERTGGSVSTLTIQRTQQEDSAVYLCASSGQGSDTQYFGPGTRLTVL.

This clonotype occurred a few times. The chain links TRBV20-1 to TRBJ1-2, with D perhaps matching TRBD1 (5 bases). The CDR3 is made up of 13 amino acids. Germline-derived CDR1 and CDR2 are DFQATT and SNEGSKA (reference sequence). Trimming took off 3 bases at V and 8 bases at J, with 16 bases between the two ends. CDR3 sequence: CSASIVTASGYTF. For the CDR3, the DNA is TGCAGTGCTAGTATTGTGACAGCGTCCGGCTACACCTTC.

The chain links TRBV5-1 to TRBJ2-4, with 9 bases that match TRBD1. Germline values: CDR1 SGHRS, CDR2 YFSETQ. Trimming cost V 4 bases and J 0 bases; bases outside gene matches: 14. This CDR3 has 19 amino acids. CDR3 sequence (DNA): TGCGCCAGCAGCCCACCCATAAGGACAGGGGTGGTAGCCAAAAACATTCAGTACTTC. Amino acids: CASSPPIRTGVVAKNIQYF.

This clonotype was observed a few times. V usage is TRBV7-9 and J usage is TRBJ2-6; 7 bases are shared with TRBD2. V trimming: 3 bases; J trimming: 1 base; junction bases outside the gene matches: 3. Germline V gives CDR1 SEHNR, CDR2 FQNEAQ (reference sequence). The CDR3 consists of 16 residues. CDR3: CASSFTRGSGANVLTF. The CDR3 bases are TGTGCCAGCAGCTTTACGCGGGGGTCTGGGGCCAACGTCCTGACTTTC.

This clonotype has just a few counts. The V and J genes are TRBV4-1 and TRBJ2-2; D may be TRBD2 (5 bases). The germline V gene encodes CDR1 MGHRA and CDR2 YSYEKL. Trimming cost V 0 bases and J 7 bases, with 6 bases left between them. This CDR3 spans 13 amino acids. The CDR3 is CASSQEEGGELFF. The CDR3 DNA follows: TGCGCCAGCAGCCAAGAAGAGGGCGGGGAGCTGTTTTTT.

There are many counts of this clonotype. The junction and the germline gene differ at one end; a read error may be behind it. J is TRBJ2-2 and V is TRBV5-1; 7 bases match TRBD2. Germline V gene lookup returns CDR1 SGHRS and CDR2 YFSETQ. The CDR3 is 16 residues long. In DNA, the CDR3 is TGTGCCAGCAGCTTAGTAGCGGGCACGAACACCGGGGAGCTGTTTTTT. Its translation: CASSLVAGTNTGELFF.

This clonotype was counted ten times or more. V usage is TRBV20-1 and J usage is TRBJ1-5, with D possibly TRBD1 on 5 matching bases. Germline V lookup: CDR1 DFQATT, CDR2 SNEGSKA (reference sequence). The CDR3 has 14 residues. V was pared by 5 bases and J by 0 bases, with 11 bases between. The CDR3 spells CSALDSFSNQPQHF. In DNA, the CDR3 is TGCAGTGCTTTAGACAGCTTTAGCAATCAGCCCCAGCATTTT.

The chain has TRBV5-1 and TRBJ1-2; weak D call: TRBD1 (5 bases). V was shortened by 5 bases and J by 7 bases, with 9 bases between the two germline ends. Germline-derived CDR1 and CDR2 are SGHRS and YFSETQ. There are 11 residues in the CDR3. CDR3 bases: TGCGCCAGCAGACAGGAGACTGGCTACACCTTC. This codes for CASRQETGYTF.